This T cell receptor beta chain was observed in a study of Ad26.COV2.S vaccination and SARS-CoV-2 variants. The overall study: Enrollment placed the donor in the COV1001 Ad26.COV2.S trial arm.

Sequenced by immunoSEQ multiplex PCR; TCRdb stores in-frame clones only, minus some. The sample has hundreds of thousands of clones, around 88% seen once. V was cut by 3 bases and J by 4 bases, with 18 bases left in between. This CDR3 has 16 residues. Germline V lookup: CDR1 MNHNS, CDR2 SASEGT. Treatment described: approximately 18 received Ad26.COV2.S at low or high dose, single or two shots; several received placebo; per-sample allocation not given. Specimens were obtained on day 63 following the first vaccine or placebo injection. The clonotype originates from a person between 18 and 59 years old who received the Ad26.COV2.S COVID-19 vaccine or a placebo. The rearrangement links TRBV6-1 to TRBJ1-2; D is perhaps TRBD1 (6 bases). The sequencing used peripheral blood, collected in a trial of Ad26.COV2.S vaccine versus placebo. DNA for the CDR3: TGTGCCAGCAGTGACATTTCAGGGGCCTCGGGCTATGGCTACACCTTC. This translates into CASSDISGASGYGYTF.